This TCR beta chain was identified during a study of T-cell memory formation after mild COVID-19 (dated by TCRdb to about 2021). Regarding the research as a whole: Most TCR sequence clusters were specific to one of the two donors. In a couple of donors, T-cell clones that expanded and contracted after mild COVID-19 were followed by sequencing TCRalpha and TCRbeta repertoires longitudinally. Two young, previously healthy adult volunteers made up the cohort, one male and one female.

Ficoll-Paque density gradient centrifugation was the method used to isolate PBMCs. The paper's findings and limits, for the study overall: Whether the second-wave clones peaking on day 37 were SARS-CoV-2 specific was not confirmed. Some responding clones were detected in pre-infection memory, suggesting pre-existing cross-reactive memory T cells joined the SARS-CoV-2 response. Contracting CD4+ clones turned up mainly in the CM and EM memory subsets, whereas EMRA was where CD8+ clones were enriched. From day 15 to 85, contracting clones showed balanced CD4/CD8 phenotypes, whereas a second wave of clones that expanded from day 15 to 37 leaned towards CD4+. The study covered only a couple of mild cases, and larger cohorts including severe cases with pre-infection samples were considered necessary.

There are a few counts of this clonotype. Its antigen target is currently unknown. Per-base quality was not reported, and no clone a single base away is much larger than it. In the germline V gene, CDR1 corresponds to SGDLS and CDR2 to YYNGEE. The CDR3 sequence holds 16 residues, the cysteine and phenylalanine included. Only the CDR3 DNA is retained, 48 bases long and in frame from the first base. The junction shows trimming of 0 bases on V and 2 bases on J, plus 12 bases between the germline ends. The reads were generated on an Illumina NovaSeq 6000. TCRalpha and TCRbeta cDNA libraries were constructed by 5'RACE with constant-segment primers, with sample barcodes and unique molecular identifiers being introduced. RNA was extracted from every sample with Trizol reagent. Amplification of the libraries took two PCR steps, and the second step added a second sample barcode plus Illumina TruSeq adapters. Sequencing of libraries was performed on an Illumina NovaSeq with 2 x 150 bp paired-end reads. From the authors' description of their analysis: The reads were demultiplexed and collapsed into UMI-guided consensus sequences using migec v1.2.7. Using mixcr v2.1.11, UMI consensuses were aligned to TRA and TRB V and J templates and then assembled into clonotypes. Expanded or contracted clonotypes were those called significant by both edgeR and NoisET, with noise models trained on biological replicates. For edgeR calls, a false discovery rate-adjusted p below 0.01 and a log2 fold-change threshold of 1 were applied. As an exploratory analysis of dynamics, max-normalized trajectories of the 1000 most abundant clonotypes were examined by PCA with hierarchical clustering. The CD4 or CD8 phenotype of responding clones was assigned using the separately sequenced CD4+ and CD8+ repertoires. TCRdb trimmed the raw reads at Q25, called clones with MiXCR and kept productive beta chains. Entries that share a CDR3 protein sequence are merged under the most common genes and DNA. The V and J calls, along with clone size, are taken from TCRdb and not from the paper's own processing. This sample holds 300,000 to 400,000 distinct CDR3 sequences; about a sixth were observed only once. About 22% of the sample is held by the ten biggest clonotypes.

The sequenced sample consisted of PBMCs or a T cell subset sorted from them (not recorded which). The chain is made from TRBV9 and TRBJ2-1; possibly the D gene is TRBD1, per 6 matching bases. The clonotype was recovered from a young man who had mild COVID-19 (a few samples of this study predate the infection). The sample titles of this study are shuffled in the database, so cell type and time point are left out; the donor was told from shared clones. The CDR3 here reads CASSVVGTRTYNEQFF. The sequence in DNA is TGTGCCAGCAGCGTAGTGGGGACACGAACCTACAATGAGCAGTTCTTC.